These T cell receptor beta chains were read from a single sample in a study of T cell responses to AZD1222 COVID-19 vaccine. The table came from immunoSEQ multiplex PCR; TCRdb's copy has only in-frame clones and leaves some out. The data contain about 120,000 clones, about 90% of them singletons. The sequencing here drew on peripheral blood, taken 28 days after the second AZD1222 dose. The origin of the receptors is an adult who received the AZD1222 COVID-19 vaccine. Each CDR3 is given with its conserved first and last residue. The order of the fields is V gene, clone size, J gene, D gene, CDR3 protein, CDR3 DNA. A D gene is named only where the DNA matches it firmly. The size field is filled for only some rows; it gives once, few, many or a size class.

V gene: TRBV28; clone size: once; J gene: TRBJ2-5; D gene: -; CDR3 protein: CASSIGGINQETQYF; CDR3 DNA: TGTGCCAGCAGCATAGGGGGAATAAACCAAGAGACCCAGTACTTC
V gene: TRBV15; clone size: -; J gene: TRBJ1-2; D gene: -; CDR3 protein: CATSRDLARWDGYTF; CDR3 DNA: TGTGCCACCAGCAGAGATCTGGCCAGATGGGATGGCTACACCTTC
V gene: TRBV11-2; clone size: -; J gene: TRBJ1-6; D gene: TRBD1; CDR3 protein: CASSGQGMSLVHNSPLHF; CDR3 DNA: TGTGCCAGCAGCGGACAGGGGATGTCCCTTGTCCATAATTCACCCCTCCACTTT
V gene: TRBV6-5; clone size: -; J gene: TRBJ2-3; D gene: TRBD2; CDR3 protein: CASSKWTSVTDTQYF; CDR3 DNA: TGTGCCAGCAGCAAATGGACTAGCGTCACAGATACGCAGTATTTT
V gene: TRBV4-3; clone size: -; J gene: TRBJ2-3; D gene: -; CDR3 protein: CASSALRGDTQYF; CDR3 DNA: TGCGCCAGCAGCGCCCTCCGTGGAGATACGCAGTATTTT
V gene: TRBV29-1; clone size: few; J gene: TRBJ2-1; D gene: TRBD2; CDR3 protein: CSVGTSGGSYNEQFF; CDR3 DNA: TGCAGCGTTGGGACTAGCGGGGGCTCCTACAATGAGCAGTTCTTC
V gene: TRBV5-1; clone size: few; J gene: TRBJ1-1; D gene: -; CDR3 protein: CASSPVGPEAFF; CDR3 DNA: TGCGCCAGCAGCCCCGTGGGCCCTGAAGCTTTCTTT
V gene: TRBV18; clone size: -; J gene: TRBJ1-1; D gene: -; CDR3 protein: CASSPRPLGTEAFF; CDR3 DNA: TGTGCCAGCTCACCACGGCCGTTAGGGACTGAAGCTTTCTTT
V gene: TRBV7-9; clone size: -; J gene: TRBJ2-7; D gene: TRBD1; CDR3 protein: CASSPRTGVYEQYF; CDR3 DNA: TGTGCCAGCAGCCCCCGGACAGGTGTCTACGAGCAGTACTTC
V gene: TRBV5-1; clone size: -; J gene: TRBJ1-6; D gene: -; CDR3 protein: CASSPGQYYNSPLHF; CDR3 DNA: TGCGCCAGCAGCCCAGGACAGTACTATAATTCACCCCTCCACTTT
V gene: TRBV27; clone size: -; J gene: TRBJ2-7; D gene: -; CDR3 protein: CASPPTYEQYF; CDR3 DNA: TGTGCCAGCCCCCCCACCTACGAGCAGTACTTC
V gene: TRBV29-1; clone size: once; J gene: TRBJ1-6; D gene: -; CDR3 protein: CSAREGYRSPLHF; CDR3 DNA: TGCAGCGCCAGGGAGGGCTATAGGTCACCCCTCCACTTT
V gene: TRBV11-2; clone size: -; J gene: TRBJ1-1; D gene: TRBD1; CDR3 protein: CASSLGAAPGTGTEEAFF; CDR3 DNA: TGTGCCAGCAGCTTAGGCGCAGCCCCCGGGACAGGGACTGAGGAAGCTTTCTTT
V gene: TRBV6-4; clone size: -; J gene: TRBJ2-3; D gene: TRBD1; CDR3 protein: CASSPRTGDGTDTQYF; CDR3 DNA: TGTGCCAGCAGCCCCCGGACAGGGGATGGCACAGATACGCAGTATTTT
V gene: TRBV5-1; clone size: -; J gene: TRBJ2-7; D gene: -; CDR3 protein: CASSLGRDFFSYEQYF; CDR3 DNA: TGCGCCAGCAGCCTGGGGCGGGACTTCTTCTCCTACGAGCAGTACTTC
V gene: TRBV7-9; clone size: few; J gene: TRBJ2-4; D gene: TRBD2; CDR3 protein: CASSFPGGPGPKNIQYF; CDR3 DNA: TGTGCCAGCAGCTTCCCGGGGGGGCCAGGCCCCAAAAACATTCAGTACTTC
V gene: TRBV7-9; clone size: -; J gene: TRBJ2-7; D gene: -; CDR3 protein: CASSLIAEGEQYF; CDR3 DNA: TGTGCCAGCAGCTTAATCGCCGAGGGCGAGCAGTACTTC
V gene: TRBV27; clone size: -; J gene: TRBJ1-2; D gene: -; CDR3 protein: CASSLSVEYYGYTF; CDR3 DNA: TGTGCCAGCAGTTTATCGGTCGAATACTATGGCTACACCTTC
V gene: TRBV2; clone size: -; J gene: TRBJ1-2; D gene: TRBD1; CDR3 protein: CASRHKAGGFGGYTF; CDR3 DNA: TGTGCCAGCAGGCACAAGGCAGGGGGCTTTGGTGGCTACACCTTC
V gene: TRBV7-2; clone size: -; J gene: TRBJ2-1; D gene: TRBD1; CDR3 protein: CASSRDRRAYNEQFF; CDR3 DNA: TGTGCCAGCAGCCGGGACAGACGTGCCTACAATGAGCAGTTCTTC
V gene: TRBV3-1/TRBV3-2; clone size: -; J gene: TRBJ2-3; D gene: TRBD2; CDR3 protein: CASSRSGGQDTQYF; CDR3 DNA: TGTGCCAGCAGCCGAAGCGGGGGGCAGGATACGCAGTATTTT
V gene: TRBV18; clone size: -; J gene: TRBJ1-5; D gene: TRBD1; CDR3 protein: CASSLSRSRGQNQPQHF; CDR3 DNA: TGTGCCAGCTCACTTTCTAGAAGCAGGGGGCAAAATCAGCCCCAGCATTTT
V gene: TRBV7-8; clone size: -; J gene: TRBJ1-3; D gene: -; CDR3 protein: CASSSGARGQTGNTIYF; CDR3 DNA: TGTGCCAGCAGCTCCGGGGCTCGGGGCCAAACTGGAAACACCATATATTTT